Shown below are 27 T cell receptor beta chains from a single sample sequenced in a study of shared clonotypes between healthy human individuals. Here immunoSEQ multiplex PCR was the method, and the copy in TCRdb shows in-frame clones only, minus some. The sample lists a few million clones, more than 80% seen once, with 0.35% to 0.45% in the top ten. Sequences were obtained from naive CD4+ T cells from PBMCs. This sample's subset: CD45RA+ positively selected. The receptors stem from a man younger than 35 in good health. Some clones in this sample may be carry-over from other donors' samples.

V and J are TRBV25-1 and TRBJ2-2; no clear D gene. V shed 2 bases and J shed 3 bases, with 10 bases lying between them. Germline V gene sequence: CDR1 MGHDK, CDR2 SYGVNS. The CDR3 has 15 amino acids. As DNA, the CDR3 is TGTGCCAGCAGTGAAATGGCAGGCTACACCGGGGAGCTGTTTTTT. It is translated as CASSEMAGYTGELFF.

V gene TRBV27 combines with J gene TRBJ2-3, with D perhaps matching TRBD1 (5 bases). CDR1 MNHEY and CDR2 SMNVEV come from the germline V gene (reference sequence). Deletions cut 7 bases from V and 2 bases from J, with 10 bases between. The CDR3 loop spans 13 amino acids. The CDR3 DNA reads TGTGCCAGCATCAAGGACAACACAGATACGCAGTATTTT. Translation: CASIKDNTDTQYF.

The chain carries TRBV5-4 and TRBJ2-7; D is uncertain. The CDR3 covers 14 residues. The germline CDR1 and CDR2 sequences are SGHNT and YYREEE (reference sequence). V lost 2 bases and J lost 3, with 12 bases in between. CDR3 DNA sequence: TGTGCCAGCAGCTTCTCCAGTGGGGACTACGAGCAGTACTTC. Amino acids: CASSFSSGDYEQYF.

This clone was observed a single time. The chain recombines TRBV4-1 with TRBJ1-3; TRBD1 agrees at 8 bases. The CDR3 loop spans 16 amino acids. Germline CDR1 reads MGHRA; CDR2 reads YSYEKL. The J segment lost 4 bases and the V segment lost 3 bases, leaving 8 bases of the junction unmatched. For the CDR3, the DNA is TGCGCCAGCAGCCATTGGACAGGGAGAGGCGGAAACACCATATATTTT. Translation gives CASSHWTGRGGNTIYF.

The chain's CDR3 is CASSLGWASGSQYF. In DNA, the CDR3 is TGTGCCAGCAGCTTAGGTTGGGCTAGTGGGTCCCAGTACTTC. This sequence joins TRBV7-6 and TRBJ2-5; no firm D call. Trimming took off 1 base at V and 9 bases at J, with 15 bases between the two ends. Germline CDR1 SGHVS, CDR2 FNYEAQ. CDR3 length: 14 residues.

This chain connects TRBV6-5 to TRBJ2-5, with 7 nucleotides matching TRBD1. The CDR3 consists of 14 residues. Trimming removed 5 bases from V and 0 bases from J; junction bases left unmatched: 3. CDR1 is MNHEY and CDR2 is SVGAGI in the germline V gene. CDR3 sequence: CASSTTGDQETQYF. The DNA for the CDR3 is TGTGCCAGCAGTACCACAGGGGACCAAGAGACCCAGTACTTC.

The chain joins TRBV4-1 to TRBJ2-7; D might be TRBD1 (6 bases). V was shortened by 4 bases and J by 3 bases, with 10 bases between the two germline ends. The CDR3 extends over 13 amino acids. Germline V gene sequence: CDR1 MGHRA, CDR2 YSYEKL. In nucleotides, the CDR3 is TGCGCCAGCAGCCCTTCGACAGGCTACGAGCAGTACTTC. It codes for CASSPSTGYEQYF.

The DNA for the CDR3 is TGTGCCAGCAGCTTAAGACAGCCCTCCTACGAGCAGTACTTC. Its translation: CASSLRQPSYEQYF. The genes are TRBV5-4 and TRBJ2-7, with D tentatively TRBD1 (5 bases). This CDR3 comprises 14 residues. Germline CDR1 and CDR2: SGHNT and YYREEE (reference sequence). Trimming stripped 2 bases from V and 0 bases from J, with 9 bases between. Combining the CDR3 with reference TRBV5-4 and TRBJ2-7 gives the whole variable domain ETGVTQSPTHLIKTRGQQVTLRCSSQSGHNTVSWYQQALGQGPQFIFQYYREEENGRGNFPPRFSGLQFPNYSSELNVNALELDDSALYLCASSLRQPSYEQYFGPGTRLTVT.

The CDR3 DNA reads TGTGCCTGGAGTGTCTCAAGGACCGCCTTAGGCGGGGAGCTGTTTTTT. Translating gives CAWSVSRTALGGELFF. The chain links TRBV30 to TRBJ2-2; D is undetermined. The germline V gene has CDR1 GTSNPN and CDR2 SVGIG (reference sequence). Trimming took 0 bases from V and 7 from J, leaving 18 bases between them. This CDR3 comprises 16 residues.

About this clone: Additional DNA sequences in this sample encode the identical CDR3. The genes are TRBV6-5 and TRBJ2-7, with 7 bases identical to TRBD1. J gave up 4 bases and V 2 bases, and 5 bases lay outside the gene matches. CDR3 length equals 14 residues. In germline, CDR1 is MNHEY, CDR2 SVGAGI. The CDR3 loop reads CASSYAGTAYEQYF. CDR3 in DNA: TGTGCCAGCAGTTACGCCGGGACAGCATACGAGCAGTACTTC.

J is TRBJ1-2 and V is TRBV6-5, with a tentative D call TRBD1 (6 bases). Germline V CDR1 and CDR2: MNHEY, SVGAGI. The CDR3 runs to 14 residues. The ends were cut back, 7 bases at V and 10 bases at J, with 22 bases in the middle. CDR3 residues: CASTGAWGGVDYTF. The CDR3 bases are TGTGCCAGCACCGGCGCCTGGGGGGGCGTAGACTACACCTTC.

This clone was seen once. The chain is built from TRBV27 and TRBJ2-6; the D gene is possibly TRBD2 (6 bases). The CDR3 is 16 amino acids. The V and J ends lost 0 bases and 0 bases respectively, with 6 bases between them. Germline V gene data show CDR1 as MNHEY and CDR2 as SMNVEV (reference sequence). This CDR3 reads CASSLSGGSGANVLTF. In DNA form, the CDR3 reads TGTGCCAGCAGTTTATCGGGGGGCTCTGGGGCCAACGTCCTGACTTTC.

The chain employs TRBV11-2 and TRBJ2-3; D remains unclear. CDR3 size: 15 residues. Germline values: CDR1 SGHAT, CDR2 FQNNGV. The V end was cut by 0 bases, the J end by 0 bases, with 7 bases between. CDR3 DNA sequence: TGTGCCAGCAGCTTAGATCTGGGAAGCACAGATACGCAGTATTTT. The encoded protein is CASSLDLGSTDTQYF.

J is TRBJ1-2 and V is TRBV11-2, with a possible D match to TRBD1 (6 bases). The CDR3 spans 14 residues. The germline V and J ends were trimmed by 1 base and 5 bases, with 11 bases remaining between them. Germline V gene data show CDR1 as SGHAT and CDR2 as FQNNGV. The CDR3: CASSLARGNYGYTF. CDR3 DNA: TGTGCCAGCAGCTTAGCGAGGGGGAATTATGGCTACACCTTC.

The chain carries TRBV2 and TRBJ1-1; D is perhaps TRBD1 (5 bases). The CDR3 runs to 16 residues. Germline CDR1 SNHLY, CDR2 FYNNEI. With 5 bases removed from V and 5 bases from J, the gap between germline ends came to 21 bases. This CDR3 is CASSYASGRGGTEAFF. CDR3 coding DNA: TGTGCCAGCAGTTACGCATCGGGTCGGGGGGGGACTGAAGCTTTCTTT.

The chain employs TRBV28 and TRBJ2-7; D is uncertain. This CDR3 is 12 amino acids long. Germline V gene data show CDR1 as MDHEN and CDR2 as SYDVKM. Trimming left V 4 bases short and J 10 bases short, with 14 bases between. CDR3 region: CASSSRPPFQYF. CDR3 nucleotides: TGTGCCAGCAGTTCCCGTCCTCCTTTCCAGTACTTC.

This clone was seen a single time. J is TRBJ1-2 and V is TRBV9; D perhaps matches TRBD1 (6 bases). Deletions cut 5 bases from V and 4 bases from J, with 18 bases between. Germline CDR1 and CDR2: SGDLS and YYNGEE. The CDR3 spans 15 residues. The CDR3 nucleotides are TGTGCCAGCAGTGGGGACATTAGGGTGGGCTATGGCTACACCTTC. Its translation: CASSGDIRVGYGYTF.

The chain links TRBV7-2 to TRBJ1-2, with 9 positions matching TRBD1. Per the germline V gene, CDR1 is SGHTA and CDR2 is FQGNSA. V trimming: 3 bases; J trimming: 0 bases; junction bases outside the gene matches: 5. The CDR3 runs to 16 residues. Here the CDR3 DNA reads TGTGCCAGCAGCTTCGGGACAGGGACGGCTAACTATGGCTACACCTTC. Translating gives CASSFGTGTANYGYTF.

This chain uses TRBV5-1 with TRBJ1-1, with D tentatively TRBD1 (6 bases). Germline V gene sequence: CDR1 SGHRS, CDR2 YFSETQ. The CDR3 is 13 residues long. Trimming left V 4 bases short and J 5 bases short, with 12 bases between. This CDR3 reads CASSRNRETEAFF. As DNA, the CDR3 is TGCGCCAGCAGCCGGAACAGGGAGACTGAAGCTTTCTTT.

This rearrangement joins TRBV6-5 to TRBJ1-1; D unresolved. Germline CDR1 is MNHEY and CDR2 is SVGAGI. V was trimmed by 7 bases and J by 0 bases, leaving 12 bases between them. The CDR3 loop spans 14 amino acids. CDR3 bases: TGTGCCAGCAAACCCGGCACAGTGAACACTGAAGCTTTCTTT. Translation gives CASKPGTVNTEAFF.

This rearrangement joins TRBV28 to TRBJ1-5, with 10 bases aligning to TRBD1. This CDR3 is 16 amino acids long. CDR1 and CDR2 from the germline V gene are MDHEN and SYDVKM. Trimming took 3 bases from V and 5 from J; bases not matched to a gene: 7. The CDR3: CASSLVRGTGDQPQHF. CDR3 nucleotide sequence: TGTGCCAGCAGTTTGGTTAGGGGGACAGGGGATCAGCCCCAGCATTTT.

The V call is TRBV13, the J call TRBJ1-4; TRBD1 is a possible D gene (6 bases). Trimming left V 0 bases short and J 6 bases short, with 8 bases between. This CDR3 has 14 residues. The V gene's germline CDR1 is PRHDT and CDR2 FYEKMQ (reference sequence). CDR3 sequence: CASSLGGGHEKLFF. DNA of the CDR3: TGTGCCAGCAGCTTAGGAGGGGGACATGAAAAACTGTTTTTT.

This rearrangement joins TRBV6-1 to TRBJ1-2; the D is unclear. The V gene's germline CDR1 is MNHNS and CDR2 SASEGT. The V and J ends lost 6 bases and 8 bases respectively, with 10 bases between them. The CDR3 sequence is 11 residues long. This CDR3 is CASREGRGYTF. In DNA, the CDR3 is TGTGCCAGCAGGGAGGGCAGGGGCTACACCTTC.

The rearrangement uses TRBV7-2 and TRBJ2-7; 7 nucleotides agree with TRBD2. CDR3 size: 17 residues. The J segment lost 0 bases and the V segment lost 2 bases, leaving 10 bases of the junction unmatched. CDR1 SGHTA and CDR2 FQGNSA come from the germline V gene. CDR3 protein: CASSLSAWGGTSYEQYF. CDR3 nucleotides: TGTGCCAGCAGCTTATCGGCCTGGGGGGGGACCTCCTACGAGCAGTACTTC.

The rearrangement uses TRBV11-3 and TRBJ2-1; 10 positions match TRBD2. The J segment lost 10 bases and the V segment lost 2 bases, leaving 14 bases of the junction unmatched. This CDR3 is built from 17 residues. Germline assignment: CDR1 SGHNT and CDR2 YENEEA. CDR3 sequence: CASSLSFGLAEAGEQFF. The DNA of the CDR3 is TGTGCCAGCAGCTTAAGCTTCGGACTAGCGGAGGCAGGAGAGCAGTTCTTC.

CDR3 sequence: CASSLYSGGRVSGEQYF. The CDR3 DNA reads TGTGCCAGCAGTTTATATTCAGGAGGCAGGGTTTCGGGAGAGCAGTACTTC. V usage is TRBV27 and J usage is TRBJ2-7; either TRBD1 or TRBD2 may supply D (5 bases each). The V and J ends lost 1 base and 7 bases respectively, with 23 bases between them. Germline V gene sequence: CDR1 MNHEY, CDR2 SMNVEV (reference sequence). The CDR3 is 17 amino acids.

The gene calls are TRBV5-1 and TRBJ2-7, with TRBD1 matching 9 bases. J lost 6 bases, V lost 0 bases, and 7 bases had no gene match. This CDR3 is 15 amino acids long. Germline lookup yields CDR1 SGHRS and CDR2 YFSETQ. The chain's CDR3 is CASSLEGQGIFEQYF. The CDR3 nucleotides are TGCGCCAGCAGCTTGGAGGGACAGGGAATTTTCGAGCAGTACTTC.